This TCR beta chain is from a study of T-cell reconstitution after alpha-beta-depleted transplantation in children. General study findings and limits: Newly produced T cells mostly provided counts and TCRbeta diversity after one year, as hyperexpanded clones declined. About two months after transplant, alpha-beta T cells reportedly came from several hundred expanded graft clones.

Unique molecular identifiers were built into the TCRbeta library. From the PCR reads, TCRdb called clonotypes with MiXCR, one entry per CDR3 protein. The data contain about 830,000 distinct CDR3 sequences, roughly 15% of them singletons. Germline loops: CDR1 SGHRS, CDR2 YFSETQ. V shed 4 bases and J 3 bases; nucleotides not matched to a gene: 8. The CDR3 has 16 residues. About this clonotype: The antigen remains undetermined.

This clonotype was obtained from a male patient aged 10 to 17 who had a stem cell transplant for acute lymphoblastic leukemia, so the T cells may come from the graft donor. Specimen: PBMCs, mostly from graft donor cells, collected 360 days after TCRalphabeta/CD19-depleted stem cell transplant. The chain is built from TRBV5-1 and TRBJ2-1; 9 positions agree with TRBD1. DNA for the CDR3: TGCGCCAGCAGCGGCCTACAGGGGGCGATCTACAATGAGCAGTTCTTC. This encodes CASSGLQGAIYNEQFF.